The rows below give T cell receptor beta chains drawn from one sample of a study of shared clonotypes between healthy human individuals. Repertoires were generated with immunoSEQ multiplex PCR, while TCRdb's copy carries only in-frame clones and drops some. The profile shows 530,000 or so clones, about 75% of them singletons. Specimen: PBMCs. The source is a woman aged 40 to 50 in good health. Some clones in this sample may be carry-over from other donors' samples. Each CDR3 is given with its conserved first and last residue. The D gene is left open where the match is weak. Only some rows state a clone size, as once, few, many or a class for expanded clones.

d_gene,abundance,v_gene,j_gene,CDR3nt,CDR3aa
NA,NA,TRBV5-1,TRBJ2-3,TGCGCCAGCAGCTCGGAGGGGGCAGGGCTAGCAGATACGCAGTATTTT,CASSSEGAGLADTQYF
TRBD1,few,TRBV10-1,TRBJ2-7,TGCGCCACTTATCGAGACAGGGGCTACGAGCAGTACTTC,CATYRDRGYEQYF
NA,NA,TRBV28,TRBJ2-1,TGTGCCAGCAGTTTTAGCGGAGCCTACAATGAGCAGTTCTTC,CASSFSGAYNEQFF
NA,NA,TRBV7-8,TRBJ1-1,TGTGCCAGCAGCCATTCGAACACTGAAGCTTTCTTT,CASSHSNTEAFF
TRBD1,NA,TRBV18,TRBJ2-5,TGTGCCAGCTCACCACCGGACAGGGCAGGGGAGACCCAGTACTTC,CASSPPDRAGETQYF
NA,NA,TRBV28,TRBJ1-5,TGTGCCAGCAGTTTCGTAGGCCAGCCCCAGCATTTT,CASSFVGQPQHF
TRBD1,NA,TRBV7-9,TRBJ1-2,TGTGCCAGCAGCCCGACAGGGGCGGCAGATGGCTACACCTTC,CASSPTGAADGYTF
TRBD2,NA,TRBV9,TRBJ2-1,TGTGCCAGCAGCGTAGCTACGGGACTAGCGGGGGGGTCCGTGCAGTTCTTC,CASSVATGLAGGSVQFF
TRBD1,NA,TRBV28,TRBJ1-4,TGTGCCAGCAGAGCAGCAGGGGGCGATCGAGAAAAACTGTTTTTT,CASRAAGGDREKLFF
NA,once,TRBV5-1,TRBJ2-7,TGCGCCAGCAGCTTGGAGCGTTGGGTAGGCGAGCAGTACTTC,CASSLERWVGEQYF
NA,NA,TRBV6-1,TRBJ1-5,TGTGCCAGCAGTGAATTGAGGTGGAGGGAGGCTCAGCCCCAGCATTTT,CASSELRWREAQPQHF
NA,NA,TRBV18,TRBJ2-1,TGTGCCAGCTCACCATCTTTACAGGGACAAAATGAGCAGTTCTTC,CASSPSLQGQNEQFF
TRBD1,NA,TRBV2,TRBJ2-7,TGTGCCAGCAGTCGAGACAGGGCCACTCCCTACGAGCAGTACTTC,CASSRDRATPYEQYF
TRBD1,NA,TRBV7-9,TRBJ1-1,TGTGCCAGCAGCTTAAGGACAGGGACCGACACTGAAGCTTTCTTT,CASSLRTGTDTEAFF
NA,NA,TRBV30,TRBJ2-4,TGTGCCTGGACCGACGATCCGACAGCTGCCAAAAACATTCAGTACTTC,CAWTDDPTAAKNIQYF
NA,NA,TRBV28,TRBJ1-5,TGTGCCAGCAGTAGGATAGGCAGAGGGGCCAATCAGCCCCAGCATTTT,CASSRIGRGANQPQHF
TRBD2,NA,TRBV9,TRBJ2-2,TGTGCCAGCAGCTTGACTAGCGGGGACCTCCGAGAGCTGTTTTTT,CASSLTSGDLRELFF
TRBD2,NA,TRBV7-2,TRBJ2-7,TGTGCCAGCAGCCCGGGACTAGCGGGACCCGAGCAGTACTTC,CASSPGLAGPEQYF
TRBD2,NA,TRBV29-1,TRBJ2-1,TGCAGCGTTGAAGTAGGGGGACTAGCGGGGTACAATGAGCAGTTCTTC,CSVEVGGLAGYNEQFF
NA,NA,TRBV7-8,TRBJ2-1,TGTGCCAGCAGCTTAGCGCTACACAATGAGCAGTTCTTC,CASSLALHNEQFF
NA,NA,TRBV29-1,TRBJ2-1,TGCAGCGTGAGTGTCCTATTCTTTGCGGAGTTCTTC,CSVSVLFFAEFF
TRBD1,few,TRBV18,TRBJ1-1,TGTGCCAGCTCACCACAGCAATTAAGGGACAGACTGAACACTGAAGCTTTCTTT,CASSPQQLRDRLNTEAFF
NA,NA,TRBV7-3,TRBJ2-1,TGTGCCAGCAGCTTAGACCTGTCCTACAATGAGCAGTTCTTC,CASSLDLSYNEQFF
NA,NA,TRBV9,TRBJ2-2,TGTGCCAGCAGCGTAGCTGGGGGGGCCCTAACCACCGGGGAGCTGTTTTTT,CASSVAGGALTTGELFF
NA,few,TRBV29-1,TRBJ2-3,TGCAGCGCAACCCCTGCCAGCACTAGCACAGATACGCAGTATTTT,CSATPASTSTDTQYF
TRBD2,once,TRBV15,TRBJ2-1,TGTGCCACCAGCAGGGCTAGCGGGAGCAGGGATGAGCAGTTCTTC,CATSRASGSRDEQFF